The clone carrying this T cell receptor beta chain was recorded once. Its antigen is unidentified. From RNA, the CDR3 regions of TCR beta chains were amplified and sequenced. The first-round RT-PCR employed HTBI primers together with the Qiagen OneStep RT-PCR kit. A multiplex PCR was then performed as the second round. TCRdb reprocessed the multiplex PCR reads with MiXCR, giving one entry per CDR3 protein. This sample has approximately 540,000 distinct CDR3 sequences, with approximately 37% found just once. From germline, CDR1 is PRHDT and CDR2 FYEKMQ (reference sequence). The germline V and J ends were trimmed by 6 bases and 10 bases, with 16 bases remaining between them. CDR3 length: 14 amino acids. Hyperthyroidism patients were newly diagnosed, ill under 2 months, and aged 18 to 65 years. Diagnoses were established from clinical symptoms, serum thyroxine, TRAb, thyroid ultrasound and orbital computed tomography.

These data are taken from a study of Graves' ophthalmopathy and Graves' hyperthyroidism. Turning to the study itself: Hyperthyroidism qualified as stable when ophthalmopathy did not develop within 18 months of follow-up. Findings and limits, study-wide: Blood shared most expanded thyroid clonotypes above 0.001 frequency.

Sequencing input: peripheral blood or thyroid tissue (not recorded which). The sequence was collected from an adult man with Graves' hyperthyroidism. The rearrangement joins TRBV13 to TRBJ1-6, with D unclear. Here the CDR3 reads CASSPRGGRSPLHF. The CDR3 nucleotides read TGTGCCAGCAGTCCCCGAGGTGGGCGGTCACCCCTCCACTTT.